A single sample is the source of the 18 T cell receptor beta chains below, sequenced in a study of blood T cell repertoires in COVID-19. Profiling relied on immunoSEQ multiplex PCR, and the TCRdb table lists in-frame clones only, not all of them. The data hold roughly 230,000 clones, with roughly 90% observed a single time. The sample taken for sequencing was peripheral blood. The receptors were sampled from a woman aged 60-75 years with COVID-19, enrolled during active disease.

In nucleotides, the CDR3 is TGTGCCAGCAGCCAAGATCGGATTCTTCGGGGGGGCCCCCCCTACGAGCAGTACTTC. It translates to CASSQDRILRGGPPYEQYF. The chain links TRBV3-1 (or the pseudogene TRBV3-2) to TRBJ2-7; 8 bases align to TRBD2. CDR1 is LGHDT, CDR2 YNNKEL, per germline (reference sequence). This CDR3 spans 19 amino acids. V lost 0 bases and J lost 2; bases outside the gene matches: 15.

The CDR3 DNA follows: TGTGCCACCAGCAGAGGCAGCCGGGGCACTGAAGCTTTCTTT. This translates into CATSRGSRGTEAFF. The rearrangement links TRBV15 to TRBJ1-1; unclear D gene. From germline, CDR1 is LNHNV and CDR2 YYDKDF (reference sequence). The CDR3 length is 14 residues. V gave up 1 base and J gave up 4 bases, with 10 bases separating them.

The chain recombines TRBV13 with TRBJ2-7, with TRBD1 matching over 7 bases. Germline CDR1 PRHDT, CDR2 FYEKMQ (reference sequence). The CDR3 covers 17 residues. V was pared by 0 bases and J by 3 bases, with 11 bases of the junction left unmatched. CDR3 in DNA: TGTGCCAGCAGCTTAGGCGGAGGACAGGATCTTTTCTACGAGCAGTACTTC. Protein: CASSLGGGQDLFYEQYF.

This chain links TRBV5-1 with TRBJ2-3; 10 bases agree with TRBD2. Germline V gives CDR1 SGHRS, CDR2 YFSETQ. The CDR3 is 15 residues long. Trimming at V came to 7 bases and at J to 3 bases, leaving 8 bases not matched to a gene. The CDR3 region has the DNA TGCGCCAGCTCATTCCTAGCGGGGGATACAGATACGCAGTATTTT. This codes for CASSFLAGDTDTQYF.

J is TRBJ1-5 and V is TRBV5-5; unclear D gene. CDR1 is SGHKS and CDR2 is YYEKEE in the germline V gene (reference sequence). Trimming shortened V by 2 bases and J by 4 bases, and 7 bases separated the two germline ends. The CDR3 has 13 residues. CDR3 amino acids: CASSFRGNQPQHF. CDR3 nucleotide sequence: TGTGCCAGCAGCTTCCGGGGAAATCAGCCCCAGCATTTT.

DNA of the CDR3: TGTGCCAGCAGCGGACAGGAGAACTATGGCTACACCTTC. Its translation: CASSGQENYGYTF. The rearrangement links TRBV12-3 or TRBV12-4 to TRBJ1-2; TRBD1 matches 7 bases. The CDR3 is 13 residues long. V shed 6 bases and J 2 bases; nucleotides not matched to a gene: 3.

The chain recombines TRBV28 with TRBJ1-1; D unresolved. Trimming took 2 bases from V and 8 from J, leaving 6 bases between them. CDR3 length: 11 residues. Germline CDR1 reads MDHEN; CDR2 reads SYDVKM. CDR3 nucleotide sequence: TGTGCCAGCAGTTTAGGCAGGGAAGCTTTCTTT. This gives the protein CASSLGREAFF.

The chain carries TRBV2 and TRBJ2-5, with 8 bases identical to TRBD1. V shed 6 bases, J shed 5 bases, and the junction held 8 bases outside the gene matches. The CDR3 sequence is 14 residues long. Germline CDR1 SNHLY, CDR2 FYNNEI. CDR3 in DNA: TGTGCCAGCAGGGCGACAGGGGTTGTGGAGACCCAGTACTTC. Protein: CASRATGVVETQYF. Supplemented by reference TRBV2 and TRBJ2-5, the full variable domain reads EPEVTQTPSHQVTQMGQEVILRCVPISNHLYFYWYRQILGQKVEFLVSFYNNEISEKSEIFDDQFSVERPDGSNFTLKIRSTKLEDSAMYFCASRATGVVETQYFGPGTRLLVL.

This chain links TRBV3-1 (or the pseudogene TRBV3-2) with TRBJ2-2; D may be TRBD1 (6 bases). The length of the CDR3 is 16 residues. CDR1 is LGHDT, CDR2 YNNKEL, per germline (reference sequence). With 1 base removed from V and 3 bases from J, the gap between germline ends came to 12 bases. DNA of the CDR3: TGTGCCAGCAGCCAAGGTCCGGGACACTACACCGGGGAGCTGTTTTTT. Its translation: CASSQGPGHYTGELFF.

The chain uses TRBV19 and TRBJ1-1; D is ambiguous. The CDR3 runs to 14 residues. V lost 5 bases and J 0 bases, leaving 10 bases between the germline ends. Germline CDR1 is LNHDA and CDR2 is SQIVND (reference sequence). The CDR3 loop is CASSERGMNTEAFF. As DNA, the CDR3 is TGTGCCAGTAGTGAGCGGGGAATGAACACTGAAGCTTTCTTT.

The chain uses TRBV7-9 and TRBJ1-2; 9 bases match TRBD1. The CDR3 is 14 residues long. The V and J ends lost 0 bases and 5 bases, in that order; junction bases with no gene match: 1. The germline CDR1 and CDR2 sequences are SEHNR and FQNEAQ (reference sequence). The CDR3 region is CASSLAGTGYGYTF. The CDR3 nucleotides are TGTGCCAGCAGCTTAGCCGGGACAGGGTATGGCTACACCTTC.

This clone came up a few times. This chain links TRBV5-1 with TRBJ1-1, with 8 nucleotides matching TRBD1. After removal of 0 bases from V and 3 bases from J, the junction contained 10 bases not matched to a gene. Per germline, CDR1 SGHRS and CDR2 YFSETQ. The CDR3 is 17 residues long. The CDR3 sequence: CASSLDGQGGGYTEAFF. The CDR3 coding sequence is TGCGCCAGCAGCTTGGACGGACAGGGCGGAGGCTACACTGAAGCTTTCTTT.

The gene calls are TRBV24-1 and TRBJ1-2; D is possibly TRBD1 (5 bases). Looked up from germline, CDR1 is KGHDR and CDR2 is SFDVKD. The CDR3 is made up of 12 amino acids. Trimming pared 2 bases from V and 11 bases from J, leaving 11 bases between. CDR3 in DNA: TGTGCCACCAGTGATTCTTCGGGGGGATACACCTTC. It yields the protein CATSDSSGGYTF.

The table lists this clone with a few counts. This chain links TRBV27 with TRBJ1-2, with 7 bases fitting TRBD1. Germline values: CDR1 MNHEY, CDR2 SMNVEV (reference sequence). Trimming took 6 bases from V and 8 from J; bases not matched to a gene: 9. The CDR3 contains 13 residues. The CDR3 coding sequence is TGTGCCAGCAGCCGACCGAACAGGGGCGGCTACACCTTC. Encoded protein: CASSRPNRGGYTF.

This clone appeared a few times. The chain recombines TRBV7-2 with TRBJ1-1; a possible D gene is TRBD1 (6 bases). CDR3 length: 17 residues. Looked up from germline, CDR1 is SGHTA and CDR2 is FQGNSA. Deletions cut 5 bases from V and 1 base from J, with 20 bases between. This CDR3 reads CASSLPTGPPWNTEAFF. The DNA for the CDR3 is TGTGCCAGCAGCCTGCCGACAGGCCCGCCCTGGAACACTGAAGCTTTCTTT.

This clone was counted a single time. The chain carries TRBV7-3 and TRBJ1-2; 9 positions agree with TRBD1. The CDR3 has 15 residues. The J segment lost 8 bases and the V segment lost 4 bases, leaving 11 bases of the junction unmatched. Germline V CDR1 and CDR2: SGHTA, FQGTGA. In DNA, the CDR3 is TGTGCCAGCAGCTCACTGGGACAGGGTGCTATGGGCTACACCTTC. Its protein product is CASSSLGQGAMGYTF.

This chain uses TRBV19 with TRBJ1-2; 7 bases match TRBD1. This CDR3 region has 14 residues. The ends lost 4 bases at V and 8 bases at J; junction bases unmatched: 10. Germline-derived CDR1 and CDR2 are LNHDA and SQIVND (reference sequence). The CDR3 DNA reads as TGTGCCAGTAGTACCCGAGGACAGGCTGCAGGCTACACCTTC. This gives the protein CASSTRGQAAGYTF.

CDR3 nucleotides: TGTGCCAGCAGCTTGGGGAGGGGAAACACCGGGGAGCTGTTTTTT. Amino acid sequence: CASSLGRGNTGELFF. V usage is TRBV5-6 and J usage is TRBJ2-2; D is perhaps TRBD2 (6 bases). The germline V gene has CDR1 SGHDT and CDR2 YYEEEE. V lost 0 bases to trimming and J lost 2 bases, with 8 bases between them. The CDR3 is 15 residues long.